This TCR beta chain derives from a study of T-cell memory formation after mild COVID-19 listed by TCRdb under 2021. A note on the overall study: TCR sequence clusters from the two donors were found to be largely donor specific. T-cell clones expanding and contracting after mild COVID-19 in two donors were tracked by longitudinal TCRalpha and TCRbeta repertoire sequencing. The cohort was made up of two young adult volunteers, one female and one male, who were previously healthy. Findings and caveats that apply to the study as a whole: Some responding clones were detected in pre-infection memory, suggesting pre-existing cross-reactive memory T cells joined the SARS-CoV-2 response. The second-wave clones that peaked on day 37 were not confirmed to be SARS-CoV-2 specific. Clones that contracted from day 15 to 85 showed balanced CD4/CD8 phenotypes, whereas a second wave of clones that expanded from day 15 to 37 leaned towards CD4+. The study covered only a couple of mild cases, and larger cohorts including severe cases with pre-infection samples were considered necessary. Contracting CD4+ clones were located mainly in the CM and EM memory subsets, whereas CD8+ clones were found to be enriched in EMRA.

PBMCs were isolated by Ficoll-Paque density gradient centrifugation. Sequencing used an Illumina NovaSeq 6000. cDNA libraries for TCRalpha and TCRbeta were prepared by 5'RACE using constant-segment primers, with sample barcodes and unique molecular identifiers added. RNA was extracted from every sample with Trizol reagent. The libraries were amplified in two PCR steps, and the second step added a second sample barcode and Illumina TruSeq adapters. Sequencing of libraries was performed on an Illumina NovaSeq with 2 x 150 bp paired-end reads. The paper's processing steps were these. Demultiplexing of reads and collapsing into UMI-guided consensus sequences were performed with migec v1.2.7. With mixcr v2.1.11, UMI consensuses were aligned to TRA and TRB V and J templates and assembled into clonotypes. Clonotypes were classified as expanded or contracted when called significant by both edgeR and NoisET, with noise models trained on biological replicates. edgeR calls used a false discovery rate-adjusted p below 0.01 and a log2 fold-change threshold of 1. As an exploratory analysis of dynamics, max-normalized trajectories of the 1000 most abundant clonotypes were examined with PCA combined with hierarchical clustering. Separately sequenced CD4+ and CD8+ repertoires were used to assign a CD4 or CD8 phenotype to each responding clone. The raw public reads went through TCRdb reprocessing: fastp at Q25, MiXCR clone calling, in-frame beta chains kept. Duplicate CDR3 protein sequences are folded into a single record with the most common DNA and genes. TCRdb, not the original authors, processed these V and J calls. This sample holds about 430,000 distinct CDR3 sequences; over 15% were observed only once. The ten most abundant clones make up roughly a fifth of the sample.

V is trimmed back by 0 bases and J by 6 bases, and the junction contains 5 bases that no gene match accounts for. CDR1 and CDR2, per the germline V gene, are SNHLY and FYNNEI. There are 16 amino acids in the CDR3, from cysteine to phenylalanine inclusive. Of all the DNA, just the CDR3 is kept, 48 bases in frame from base 1. A few counts support this clonotype. The clone's antigen remains unknown. No base quality values were provided; no much bigger clone lies one nucleotide off. Recombination connected TRBV2 to TRBJ2-1, with 10 bases aligning to TRBD1. The specimen was PBMCs or a T cell subset sorted from them (not recorded which). The TCR was taken from a young man who had mild COVID-19 (a few samples of this study predate the infection). The sample titles of this study are shuffled in the database, so cell type and time point are left out; the donor was told from shared clones. The CDR3 corresponds to CASSEATGTGVNEQFF. The DNA sequence is TGTGCCAGCAGTGAAGCAACCGGGACAGGGGTCAATGAGCAGTTCTTC.